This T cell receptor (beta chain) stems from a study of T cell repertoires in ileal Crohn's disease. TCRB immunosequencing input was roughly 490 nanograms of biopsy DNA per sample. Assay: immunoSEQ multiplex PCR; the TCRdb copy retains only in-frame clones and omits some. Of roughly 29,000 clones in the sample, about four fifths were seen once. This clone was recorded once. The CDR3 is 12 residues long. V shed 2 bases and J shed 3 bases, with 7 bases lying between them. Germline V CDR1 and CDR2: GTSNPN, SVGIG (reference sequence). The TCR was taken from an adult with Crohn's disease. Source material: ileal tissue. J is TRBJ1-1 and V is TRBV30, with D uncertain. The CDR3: CAWSTGDTEAFF. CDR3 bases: TGTGCCTGGAGTACGGGAGACACTGAAGCTTTCTTT.